This paragraph covers one TCR beta chain sequence. Its cognate antigen is unknown. This CDR3 has 14 residues. CDR1 PRHDT and CDR2 FYEKMQ come from the germline V gene (reference sequence). Between the trimmed V and J ends, which lost 1 base and 2 bases, there was a span of 7 bases. The data originate from a study of OX40 agonist ivuxolimab in advanced cancers. Findings of the study overall: The expanded peripheral T cells' antigen specificity was not determined.

The assay was immunoSEQ multiplex PCR, and TCRdb's table has in-frame clones only and misses some. The sample lists tens of thousands of clones; roughly 90% were seen once. This sequence joins TRBV13 and TRBJ2-3, with D unresolved. This sequence originates from an adult with an advanced solid tumor such as melanoma, head and neck, liver or kidney cancer. Sample: CD4+ or CD8+ T cells sorted from blood, taken in a trial of the OX40 agonist ivuxolimab. In nucleotides, the CDR3 is TGTGCCAGCAGCTTAGACGGAAACACAGATACGCAGTATTTT. It codes for CASSLDGNTDTQYF.